The 17 T cell receptor beta chains reported below all come from one sample, sequenced in a study of glioma-infiltrating T cells. Amplification of TCR alpha and beta CDR3 regions from RNA used iRepertoire nested multiplex PCR. MiXCR was run by TCRdb on the multiplex PCR reads, yielding one entry per CDR3 protein. The data show roughly 190,000 distinct CDR3 sequences, 30% to 40% seen once. The sequencing sample was made of glioma tissue, nonneoplastic brain tissue, or PBMCs (not recorded which). The receptors derive from a human donor with low-grade glioma or glioblastoma, undergoing nonglioma brain surgery, or in good health (not recorded which).

This clonotype was seen a few times. This CDR3 is CASSGQVSSYEQYF. CDR3 DNA sequence: TGTGCCAGCAGCGGACAGGTTAGCTCCTACGAGCAGTACTTC. The chain recombines TRBV19 with TRBJ2-7, with TRBD1 matching 7 bases. The CDR3 length is 14 residues. Losses at the gene ends were 9 bases for V and 0 bases for J; bases not matched to a gene: 8. Per germline, CDR1 LNHDA and CDR2 SQIVND (reference sequence).

There are many counts of this clonotype. V is TRBV3-1 and J is TRBJ2-4, with a weak D call TRBD1 (6 bases). Germline CDR1 reads LGHDT; CDR2 reads YNNKEL (reference sequence). V was trimmed by 1 base and J by 7 bases, leaving 11 bases between them. The CDR3 is 14 amino acids. The CDR3 nucleotides read TGTGCCAGCAGCCAAGGCCGGACAGCCAACATTCAGTACTTC. Residues: CASSQGRTANIQYF.

This clonotype was detected many times. The chain couples TRBV12-3 or TRBV12-4 to TRBJ2-1; TRBD2 aligns across 7 bases. The CDR3 has 12 residues. The ends lost 6 bases at V and 5 bases at J; junction bases unmatched: 1. CDR3 bases: TGTGCCAGCAGAGGACTAGACAATGAGCAGTTCTTC. Translation: CASRGLDNEQFF.

Comments on this clonotype: One end of the junction does not line up with germline, which may come from a read error. The V gene is TRBV15, the J gene TRBJ2-1; no clear D gene. This CDR3 comprises 13 residues. Germline V gene data show CDR1 as LNHNV and CDR2 as YYDKDF (reference sequence). In nucleotides, the CDR3 is TGTGCCATCAGCAAACTTTACTACAATGAGCAGTTCTTC. This encodes CAISKLYYNEQFF. Full variable domain (rest looked up from reference TRBV15 and TRBJ2-1): DAMVIQNPRYQVTQFGKPVTLSCSQTLNHNVMYWYQQKSSQAPKLLFHYYDKDFNNEADTPDNFQSRRPNTSFCFLDIRSPGLGDTAMYLCAISKLYYNEQFFGPGTRLTVL.

A note on this clonotype: Without the conserved terminal phenylalanine or tryptophan, this CDR3 likely stems from a read error. The limits of the CDR3 on the DNA are not certain, so only TCRdb's listed CDR3 is given. The chain combines TRBV28 with TRBJ2-7; the table's D call TRBD2 went unverified against the DNA. The V gene's germline CDR1 is MDHEN and CDR2 SYDVKM. The CDR3 comprises 15 residues, both ends counted. This CDR3 is CASSHRETWDFQQSC.

This clonotype was observed a handful of times. The J gene is TRBJ2-1, the V gene TRBV9; D gene uncertain. V was cut by 2 bases and J by 3 bases, with 15 bases left in between. The CDR3 spans 16 residues. In germline, CDR1 is SGDLS, CDR2 YYNGEE. The CDR3 sequence: CASSVHVLPDYNEQFF. The CDR3 DNA sequence: TGTGCCAGCAGCGTCCATGTGCTACCGGACTACAATGAGCAGTTCTTC.

This clonotype was observed at least ten times. The rearrangement joins TRBV6-1 to TRBJ2-4; D is possibly TRBD2 (6 bases). The CDR3 runs to 16 residues. CDR1 is MNHNS and CDR2 is SASEGT in the germline V gene. V was clipped by 10 bases and J by 0 bases, with 19 bases between them. The CDR3 nucleotides read TGTGCCACTACGAAAGTGAGCGGGCCAGCCAAAAACATTCAGTACTTC. It translates to CATTKVSGPAKNIQYF.

This clonotype turned up a few times. The V gene is TRBV19, the J gene TRBJ2-7; 8 bases map to TRBD1. The CDR3 length is 15 residues. V was clipped by 7 bases and J by 0 bases; unmatched bases: 8. Germline V gene sequence: CDR1 LNHDA, CDR2 SQIVND (reference sequence). This CDR3 is CASTKGQARSYEQYF. Here the CDR3 DNA reads TGTGCCAGTACCAAGGGACAGGCCCGCTCCTACGAGCAGTACTTC.

On this clonotype itself: An end of the junction does not agree with germline; a read error may underlie this. The V gene is TRBV6-1, the J gene TRBJ2-7; unclear D gene. The CDR3 length is 14 residues. Germline V gene lookup returns CDR1 MNHNS and CDR2 SASEGT. CDR3 DNA: TGTACCAGCAGTGCCTTTTTTGGTCCCCACGAGCAGTACTTC. Amino acid sequence: CTSSAFFGPHEQYF.

This clonotype was picked up many times. This chain uses TRBV27 with TRBJ1-1; a weak D match, TRBD1 (6 bases). This CDR3 contains 12 residues. The germline V gene encodes CDR1 MNHEY and CDR2 SMNVEV (reference sequence). Deletions cut 5 bases from V and 10 bases from J, with 14 bases between. The CDR3 coding sequence is TGTGCCAGCAGTAACAGGGACAAGGGAGCTTTCTTT. Translating gives CASSNRDKGAFF.

In the case of this clonotype: A single base separates this from a much larger clone, so it may be a read error. The chain is built from TRBV20-1 and TRBJ2-2; D may be TRBD2 (5 bases). The CDR3 loop spans 16 amino acids. CDR1 and CDR2 (germline): DFQATT, SNEGSKA (reference sequence). Here the CDR3 reads CSARERRTSNTWELFF. CDR3 coding DNA: TGCAGTGCTAGAGAGAGGAGGACCTCGAACACCTGGGAGCTGTTTTTT.

Comments on this clonotype: This may be a read error: a much more frequent sequence differs by one nucleotide. The chain recombines TRBV5-1 with TRBJ2-3; D is undetermined. With 1 base removed from V and 2 bases from J, the gap between germline ends came to 20 bases. The CDR3 covers 18 residues. The germline V gene has CDR1 SGHRS and CDR2 YFSETQ. The DNA of the CDR3 is TGCGCCAGCAGCTTGAGGTCTCAAAGTGACTCCCACACAGATACGCAGTATTTT. Its protein is CASSLRSQSDSHTDTQYF.

This clonotype was observed at least ten times. This chain uses TRBV6-1 with TRBJ2-1; tentative D call: TRBD2 (6 bases). Looked up from germline, CDR1 is MNHNS and CDR2 is SASEGT. This CDR3 contains 14 residues. Trimming pared 3 bases from V and 3 bases from J, leaving 9 bases between. The CDR3, as DNA: TGTGCCAGCAGTGACACGGGGGACTACAATGAGCAGTTCTTC. Amino acids: CASSDTGDYNEQFF.

There are many counts of this clonotype. The rearrangement joins TRBV7-9 to TRBJ2-6, with D possibly matching TRBD1 (6 bases). The V and J ends lost 4 bases and 0 bases respectively, with 16 bases between them. Germline CDR1 reads SEHNR; CDR2 reads FQNEAQ (reference sequence). The CDR3 has 18 residues. The CDR3 reads CASSWTRDTSSGANVLTF. CDR3 DNA: TGTGCCAGCAGCTGGACCCGGGACACCAGCTCTGGGGCCAACGTCCTGACTTTC.

The chain joins TRBV11-2 to TRBJ2-7; the match to TRBD2 covers 9 bases. With V trimmed by 4 bases and J by 6 bases, 10 bases remained unmatched. Germline lookup yields CDR1 SGHAT and CDR2 FQNNGV. The CDR3 runs 15 residues. The CDR3 sequence: CASSSFGREGREQYF. CDR3 nucleotide sequence: TGTGCCAGCAGCTCCTTTGGGCGGGAGGGACGCGAGCAGTACTTC.

The sample holds many counts of this clonotype. J is TRBJ2-7 and V is TRBV6-1; 9 bases map to TRBD2. The CDR3 is made up of 16 amino acids. V lost 6 bases to trimming and J lost 6 bases; unmatched junction nucleotides: 15. The germline V gene has CDR1 MNHNS and CDR2 SASEGT. CDR3 sequence: CASSPTSSGRQGEQYF. CDR3 DNA: TGTGCCAGCAGCCCGACAAGTAGCGGGAGACAGGGCGAGCAGTACTTC.

As to this clonotype: Compared with germline, one end of the junction differs, possibly owing to a read error. The chain employs TRBV5-5 and TRBJ2-1; possible D gene TRBD1, 6 bases. CDR3 length: 13 amino acids. CDR1 and CDR2 from the germline V gene are SGHKS and YYEKEE (reference sequence). CDR3 DNA: TGTGTCAGCATCCTTTTACAGGGTACTGAGCAGTTCTTC. Its translation is CVSILLQGTEQFF.